This T cell receptor (beta chain) originates from a study of long-term antiretroviral therapy in people with HIV. As regards this clone: Its antigen is unknown.

At the survey level, the v3.0 immunoSEQ assay was run. Some clones are missing from TCRdb's copy, which holds only in-frame ones; the method was immunoSEQ multiplex PCR. Of roughly 35,000 clones listed, around 85% are singletons. The CDR3 has 15 amino acids. The germline V gene encodes CDR1 MGHRA and CDR2 YSYEKL. V shed 1 base and J shed 5 bases, with 15 bases lying between them. From each donor, at least one pre-ART PBMC sample and at least two post-ART PBMC samples were obtained. Among participants with HIV, every one received treatment in the United States. Notes on the study in general: Investigators report no available data on ART adherence, viral resistance or therapy changes.

This receptor was taken from a young man with HIV. J is TRBJ2-7 and V is TRBV4-1; a possible D gene is TRBD1 (6 bases). Sequencing was performed on unsorted PBMCs, taken about 3.5 years after starting antiretroviral therapy. The CDR3 bases are TGCGCCAGCAGCCAAGTGGGGGTTGGACAGAACGAGCAGTACTTC. It encodes CASSQVGVGQNEQYF.